This T cell receptor beta chain was sequenced during a study of cytomegalovirus exposure and HLA in healthy donors (dated by TCRdb to about 2017). Turning to the overall study: The 500 to 700 repertoires of the first cohort and the 95 to 150 validation repertoires were produced on the same platform, according to a later analysis. Besides the first cohort of roughly 640 subjects, a separate validation cohort made up of over 100 different subjects was used. The study aimed to test whether signatures of past pathogen exposure could be identified by cataloging public T cell receptors. The study combined high-throughput TCR immunosequencing, statistical association of individual TCRs with disease status, and machine learning to predict cytomegalovirus infection status.

As regards this clone: The antigen it recognizes is unknown. The input lacks base qualities; no much larger clone sits a single base away.

The CDR3 covers 13 residues, taking in both the cysteine and the phenylalanine. The CDR3 DNA has 39 bases and is translated from base 1. The germline V gene yields MNHEY for CDR1 and SVGAGI for CDR2. After removal of 6 bases from V and 4 bases from J, the junction retains 4 bases not matched to a gene. General conclusions and limits of the study: The classifier was reported to diagnose cytomegalovirus status with high specificity and sensitivity in both the original and validation cohorts. Subsequent analysis determined that TCRs grouped into clusters in the first cohort also showed a tendency toward co-occurrence across the roughly 120 validation repertoires, and 85% to 95% of cluster scores exceeded 0. While some public TCRs were present in many individuals, most TCR sequences turned up only very rarely across donors. Three of the identified cytomegalovirus-associated TCR beta chains were confirmed in vitro to be specific for cytomegalovirus antigens. The study listed approximately 160 TCR beta chains as associated with cytomegalovirus. A later analysis lacked HLA typing for the validation cohort, so it scored co-occurrence in that cohort across all 120 or so repertoires. According to the authors, the approach could potentially be generalized to other disease states and immunological phenotypes.

Donors formed part of the validation cohort, which comprised about 130 subjects and was distinct from the first cohort of 666 subjects. Library preparation employed the immunoSEQ multiplex PCR assay. As for the authors' bioinformatics: A statistical classification framework was built to diagnose cytomegalovirus status from the catalog of TCR beta chain sequences. In its TCRdb copy, this immuneACCESS table keeps in-frame sequences only and misses some clones. Where compared with another copy, unresolved V genes explain less than half of these, and the others have no known cause. D and trimming were read from the DNA, whereas the V and J calls and clone size are those reported in that table. Recorded for this sample are around 300,000 clones; approximately 90% of them occurred a single time. The ten largest clones capture roughly 1.2% of the sample.

Sequencing was carried out using PBMCs. This sequence was found in a woman younger than 45 in good health and CMV-seropositive. This chain joins TRBV6-5 to TRBJ2-5; 8 bases in the middle match TRBD1. In nucleotides, the sequence is TGTGCCAGCAGACCTGACAGGGGAGAGACCCAGTACTTC. Translated, it gives CASRPDRGETQYF.